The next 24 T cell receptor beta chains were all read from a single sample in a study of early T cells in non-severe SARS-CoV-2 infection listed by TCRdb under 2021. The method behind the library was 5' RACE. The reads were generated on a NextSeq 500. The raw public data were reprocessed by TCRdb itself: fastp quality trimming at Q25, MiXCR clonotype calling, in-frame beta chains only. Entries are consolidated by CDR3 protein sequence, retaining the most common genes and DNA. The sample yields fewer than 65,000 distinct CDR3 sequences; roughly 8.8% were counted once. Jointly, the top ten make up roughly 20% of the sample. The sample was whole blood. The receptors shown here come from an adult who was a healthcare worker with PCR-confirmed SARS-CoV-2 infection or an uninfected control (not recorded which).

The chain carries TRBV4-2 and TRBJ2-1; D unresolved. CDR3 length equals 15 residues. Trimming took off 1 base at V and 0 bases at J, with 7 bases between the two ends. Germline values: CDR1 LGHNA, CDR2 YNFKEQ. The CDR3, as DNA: TGTGCCAGCAGCCAAGCGATGGCCTCCTACAATGAGCAGTTCTTC. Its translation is CASSQAMASYNEQFF.

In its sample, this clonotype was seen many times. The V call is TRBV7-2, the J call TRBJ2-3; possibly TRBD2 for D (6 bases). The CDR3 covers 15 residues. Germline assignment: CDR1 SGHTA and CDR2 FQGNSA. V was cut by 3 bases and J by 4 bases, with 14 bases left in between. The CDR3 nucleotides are TGTGCCAGCAGCTTCCGGGAGCCCGGGGCAGATACGCAGTATTTT. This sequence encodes CASSFREPGADTQYF.

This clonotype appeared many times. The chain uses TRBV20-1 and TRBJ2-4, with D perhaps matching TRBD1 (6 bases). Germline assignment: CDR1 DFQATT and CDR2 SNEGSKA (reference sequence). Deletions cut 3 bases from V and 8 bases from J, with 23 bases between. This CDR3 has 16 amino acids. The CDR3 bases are TGCAGTGCTAGGGTACCCCACAGGGCCCCCCGAGACATTCAGTACTTC. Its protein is CSARVPHRAPRDIQYF.

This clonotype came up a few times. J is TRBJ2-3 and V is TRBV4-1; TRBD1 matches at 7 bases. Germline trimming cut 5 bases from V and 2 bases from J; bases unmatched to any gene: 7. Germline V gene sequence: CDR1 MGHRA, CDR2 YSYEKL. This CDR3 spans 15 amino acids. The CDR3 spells CASSKMDRLTDTQYF. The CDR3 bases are TGCGCCAGCAGCAAGATGGACAGGCTCACAGATACGCAGTATTTT.

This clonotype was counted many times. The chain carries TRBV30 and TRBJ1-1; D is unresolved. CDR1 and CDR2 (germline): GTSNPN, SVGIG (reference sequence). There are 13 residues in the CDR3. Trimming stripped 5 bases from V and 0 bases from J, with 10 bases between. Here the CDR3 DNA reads TGTGCCTGGGGGCGGGTATTGAACACTGAAGCTTTCTTT. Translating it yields CAWGRVLNTEAFF.

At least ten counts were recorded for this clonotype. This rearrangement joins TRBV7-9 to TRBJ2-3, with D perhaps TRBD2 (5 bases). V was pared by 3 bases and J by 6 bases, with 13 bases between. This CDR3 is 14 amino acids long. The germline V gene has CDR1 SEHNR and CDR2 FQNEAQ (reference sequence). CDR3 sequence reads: CASSFEGIGDTQYF. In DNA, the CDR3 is TGTGCCAGCAGCTTCGAGGGAATTGGGGATACGCAGTATTTT. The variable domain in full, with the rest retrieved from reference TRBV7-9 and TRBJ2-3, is DTGVSQNPRHKITKRGQNVTFRCDPISEHNRLYWYRQTLGQGPEFLTYFQNEAQLEKSRLLSDRFSAERPKGSFSTLEIQRTEQGDSAMYLCASSFEGIGDTQYFGPGTRLTVL.

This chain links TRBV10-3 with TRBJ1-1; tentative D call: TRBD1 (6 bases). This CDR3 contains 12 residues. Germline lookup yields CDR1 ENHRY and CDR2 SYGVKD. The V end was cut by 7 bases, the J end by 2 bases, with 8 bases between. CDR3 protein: CAIKQGNTEAFF. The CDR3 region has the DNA TGTGCCATCAAACAGGGAAACACTGAAGCTTTCTTT.

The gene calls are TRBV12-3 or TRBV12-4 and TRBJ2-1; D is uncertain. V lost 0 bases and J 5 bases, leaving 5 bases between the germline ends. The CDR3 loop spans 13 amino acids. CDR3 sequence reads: CASSLAADNEQFF. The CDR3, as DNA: TGTGCCAGCAGTTTAGCGGCGGACAATGAGCAGTTCTTC.

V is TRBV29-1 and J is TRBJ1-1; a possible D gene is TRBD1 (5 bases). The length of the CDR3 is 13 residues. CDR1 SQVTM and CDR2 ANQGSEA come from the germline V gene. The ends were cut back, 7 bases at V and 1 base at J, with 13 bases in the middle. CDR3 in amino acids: CSELQAANTEAFF. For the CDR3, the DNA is TGCAGCGAGCTACAGGCGGCGAACACTGAAGCTTTCTTT.

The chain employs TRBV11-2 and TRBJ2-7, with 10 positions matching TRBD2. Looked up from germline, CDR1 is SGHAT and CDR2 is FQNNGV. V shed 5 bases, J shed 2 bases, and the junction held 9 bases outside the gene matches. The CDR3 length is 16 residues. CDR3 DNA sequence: TGTGCCAGCAGCCCCAGAGCGCTAGCGGGGGCCTACGAGCAGTACTTC. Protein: CASSPRALAGAYEQYF.

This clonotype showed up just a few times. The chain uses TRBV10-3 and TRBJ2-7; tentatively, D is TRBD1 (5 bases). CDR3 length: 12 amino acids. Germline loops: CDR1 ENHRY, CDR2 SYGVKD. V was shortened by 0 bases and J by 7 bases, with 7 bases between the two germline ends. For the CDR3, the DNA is TGTGCCATCAGTGAGTCGAAGGGGGAGCAGTACTTC. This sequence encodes CAISESKGEQYF.

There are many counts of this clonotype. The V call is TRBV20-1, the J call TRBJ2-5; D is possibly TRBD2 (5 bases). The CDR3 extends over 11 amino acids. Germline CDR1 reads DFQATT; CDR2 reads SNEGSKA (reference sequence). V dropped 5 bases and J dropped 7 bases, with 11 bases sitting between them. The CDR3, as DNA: TGCAGTGCTGCCCGCGCGGGGACCCAGTACTTC. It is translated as CSAARAGTQYF.

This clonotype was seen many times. The CDR3 loop reads CASSGQIYEQYF. The CDR3 nucleotides are TGTGCCAGCAGCGGGCAGATCTACGAGCAGTACTTC. The chain couples TRBV7-9 to TRBJ2-7, with no clear D. This CDR3 region has 12 residues. Germline loops: CDR1 SEHNR, CDR2 FQNEAQ (reference sequence). The V and J ends lost 5 bases and 3 bases respectively, with 8 bases between them.

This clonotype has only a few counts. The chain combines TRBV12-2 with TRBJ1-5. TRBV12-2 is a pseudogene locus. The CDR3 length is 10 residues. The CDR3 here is CASRFTPQHF. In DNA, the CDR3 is TGTGCAAGTCGTTTTACGCCCCAGCATTTT.

The CDR3 spells CSAGSGADNEQFF. CDR3 DNA sequence: TGCAGTGCGGGTAGCGGGGCGGACAATGAGCAGTTCTTC. V usage is TRBV20-1 and J usage is TRBJ2-1; 8 positions agree with TRBD2. The length of the CDR3 is 13 residues. The germline V gene encodes CDR1 DFQATT and CDR2 SNEGSKA (reference sequence). V lost 6 bases to trimming and J lost 5 bases; unmatched junction nucleotides: 6.

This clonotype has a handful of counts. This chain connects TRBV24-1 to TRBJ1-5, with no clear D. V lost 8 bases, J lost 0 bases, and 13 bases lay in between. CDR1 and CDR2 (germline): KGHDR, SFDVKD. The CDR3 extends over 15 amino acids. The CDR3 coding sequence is TGTGCCACCAAGGATCAGCCAAATAGCAATCAGCCCCAGCATTTT. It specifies CATKDQPNSNQPQHF.

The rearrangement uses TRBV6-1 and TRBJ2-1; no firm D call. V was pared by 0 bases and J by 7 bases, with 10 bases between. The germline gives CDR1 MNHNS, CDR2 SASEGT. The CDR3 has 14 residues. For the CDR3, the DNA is TGTGCCAGCAGTGAAGCTTTTGTTACAAATGAGCAGTTCTTC. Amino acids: CASSEAFVTNEQFF.

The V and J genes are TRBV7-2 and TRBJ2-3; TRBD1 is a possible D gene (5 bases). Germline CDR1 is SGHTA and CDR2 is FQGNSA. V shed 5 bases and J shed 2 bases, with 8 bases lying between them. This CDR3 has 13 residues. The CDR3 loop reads CASSRQNTDTQYF. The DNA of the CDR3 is TGTGCCAGCAGCCGACAGAACACAGATACGCAGTATTTT.

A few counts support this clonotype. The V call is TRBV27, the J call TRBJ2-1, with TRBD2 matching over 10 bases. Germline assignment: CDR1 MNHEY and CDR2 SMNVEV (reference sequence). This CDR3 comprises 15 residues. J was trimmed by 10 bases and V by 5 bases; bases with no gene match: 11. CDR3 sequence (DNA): TGTGCCAGCAGTACTCCCAGCGGGGGGGAACAAGAGCAGTTCTTC. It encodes CASSTPSGGEQEQFF.

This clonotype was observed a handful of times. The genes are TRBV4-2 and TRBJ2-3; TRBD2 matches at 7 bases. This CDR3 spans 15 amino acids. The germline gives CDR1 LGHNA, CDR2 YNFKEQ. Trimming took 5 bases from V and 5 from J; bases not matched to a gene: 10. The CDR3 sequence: CASSSLAVGEDTQYF. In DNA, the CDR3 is TGTGCCAGCAGCTCCCTAGCGGTCGGTGAAGATACGCAGTATTTT.

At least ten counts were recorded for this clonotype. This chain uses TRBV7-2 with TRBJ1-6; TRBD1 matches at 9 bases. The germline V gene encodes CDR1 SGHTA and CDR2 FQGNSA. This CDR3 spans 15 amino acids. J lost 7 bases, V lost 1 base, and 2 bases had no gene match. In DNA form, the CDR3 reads TGTGCCAGCAGCTTAGGGGGACAGGGCAATTCACCCCTCCACTTT. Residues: CASSLGGQGNSPLHF.

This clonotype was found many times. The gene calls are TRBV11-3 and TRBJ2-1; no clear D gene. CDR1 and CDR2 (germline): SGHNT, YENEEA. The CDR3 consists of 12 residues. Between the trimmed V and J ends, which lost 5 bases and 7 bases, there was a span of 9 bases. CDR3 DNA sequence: TGTGCCAGCAGCCTAGGGTCAAATGAGCAGTTCTTC. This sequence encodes CASSLGSNEQFF.

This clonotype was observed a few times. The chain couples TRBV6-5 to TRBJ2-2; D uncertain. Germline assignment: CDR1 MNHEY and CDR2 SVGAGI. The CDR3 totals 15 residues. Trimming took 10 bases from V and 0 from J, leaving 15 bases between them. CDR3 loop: CATKPRWSNTGELFF. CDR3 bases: TGTGCCACCAAACCTCGGTGGTCGAACACCGGGGAGCTGTTTTTT.

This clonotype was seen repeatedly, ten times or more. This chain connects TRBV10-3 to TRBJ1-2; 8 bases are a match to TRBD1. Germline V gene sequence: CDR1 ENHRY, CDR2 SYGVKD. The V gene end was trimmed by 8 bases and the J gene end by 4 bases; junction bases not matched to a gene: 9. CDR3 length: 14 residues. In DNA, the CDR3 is TGTGCCATCGGATGGGGTGACAGGGGCTATGGCTACACCTTC. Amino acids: CAIGWGDRGYGYTF.